This TCR beta chain was observed in a study of cytomegalovirus exposure and HLA in healthy donors. Study-wide results and caveats: Published work reported that the classifier diagnosed cytomegalovirus status with high specificity and sensitivity. Differences between HLA loci emerged in a later analysis of TCR association rates, with DRB1 most and HLA-C fewest. There were reportedly fewer N-insertions in an Asian-associated ancestry cluster than the roughly 670-donor mean, in a later analysis. Other equally common chains were less clonally expanded than HLA-associated TCR beta chains, a later analysis showed.

The CDR3 runs to 12 residues. In germline, CDR1 is WSHSY, CDR2 SAAADI. Trimming removed 7 bases from V and 5 bases from J, with 8 bases in between. The PCR ran on 60 Vbeta and 13 Jbeta primers. Here immunoSEQ multiplex PCR was the method, and the copy in TCRdb shows in-frame clones only, minus some. The sample has about 140,000 clones, roughly 78% seen once. A remark on this clone: The target antigen is unknown.

The receptor was isolated from a man aged 25-45 years in good health and CMV-seronegative. This chain uses TRBV10-2 with TRBJ2-2, with a possible D match to TRBD2 (5 bases). What was sequenced was PBMCs. CDR3 DNA: TGCGCCAGCATCCTAGCTACCGGGGAGCTGTTTTTT. It codes for CASILATGELFF.